This T cell receptor (beta chain) originates from a study of T cell responses to AZD1222 COVID-19 vaccine. TCRdb's table, derived via immunoSEQ multiplex PCR, lists solely in-frame clones and lacks some. The table shows some 140,000 clones, with approximately 88% occurring only once. The CDR3 contains 14 residues. Per the germline V gene, CDR1 is KGHSH and CDR2 is LQKENI. Trimming removed 4 bases from V and 6 bases from J, with 15 bases in between. This TCR derives from an adult in good health. The source material was peripheral blood, sampled on day 0 of AZD1222 vaccination. The V gene is TRBV18, the J gene TRBJ1-2; D might be TRBD1 (5 bases). CDR3 protein: CASSREAGGDGYTF. The CDR3, as DNA: TGTGCCAGCTCACGAGAGGCGGGAGGGGATGGCTACACCTTC.